This T cell receptor (beta chain) was identified in a study of T cell repertoires in cytomegalovirus infection. At the level of the study: The authors used CMV epitopes that were HLA-C-restricted (recently identified) and HLA-B-restricted (well studied). Public signatures in TCR beta pointed to CMV infection and matching HLA type. Findings and caveats of the study: HLA-C-restricted CMV clonotypes gave the most frequent clonotype in two of eight donors. Summed frequency of shared TCR beta families picked out CMV carriers who also had the relevant HLA.

MiXCR was run by TCRdb on the reads, yielding one entry per CDR3 protein. This sample has a few hundred thousand distinct CDR3 sequences, with under 45% found just once. The CDR3 is 16 amino acids. V lost 3 bases to trimming and J lost 4 bases, with 19 bases between them. Looked up from germline, CDR1 is SGHTA and CDR2 is FQGNSA. Many counts were recorded for this clonotype. As yet, its antigen is unknown. The sequenced sample was cultured PBMCs, obtained from culture after CMV antigen stimulation. The receptor was derived from a human donor in good health (CMV status not recorded). Some clones in this sample may be carry-over from other donors' samples. J is TRBJ2-7 and V is TRBV7-2; either TRBD1 or TRBD2 may supply D (7 bases each). This CDR3 is CASSLGGGGSLYEQYF. CDR3 sequence (DNA): TGTGCCAGCAGCTTGGGAGGGGGCGGGAGTTTATACGAGCAGTACTTC.